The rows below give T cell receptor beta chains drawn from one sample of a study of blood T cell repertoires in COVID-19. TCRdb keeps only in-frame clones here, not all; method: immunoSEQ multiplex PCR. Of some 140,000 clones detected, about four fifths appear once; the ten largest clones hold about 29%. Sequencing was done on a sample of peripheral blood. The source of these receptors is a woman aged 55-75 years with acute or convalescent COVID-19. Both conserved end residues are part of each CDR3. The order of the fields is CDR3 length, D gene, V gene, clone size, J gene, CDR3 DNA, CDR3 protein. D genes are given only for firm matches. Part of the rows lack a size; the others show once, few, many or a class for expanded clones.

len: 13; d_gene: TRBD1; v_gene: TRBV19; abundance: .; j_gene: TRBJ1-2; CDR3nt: TGTGCCAGTAGTATCGTTGGACAGGGGAGCTACACCTTC; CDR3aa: CASSIVGQGSYTF
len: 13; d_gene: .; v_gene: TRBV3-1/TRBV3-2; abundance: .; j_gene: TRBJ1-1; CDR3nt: TGTGCCAGCAGCTTCACCGGGGAGACTGAAGCTTTCTTT; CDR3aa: CASSFTGETEAFF
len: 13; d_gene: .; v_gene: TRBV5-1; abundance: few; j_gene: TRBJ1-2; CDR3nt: TGCGCCAGCAGCTTATCAGGGAACTATGGCTACACCTTC; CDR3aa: CASSLSGNYGYTF
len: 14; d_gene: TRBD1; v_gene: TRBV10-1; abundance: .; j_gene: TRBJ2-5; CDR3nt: TGCGCCAGCAGTGAGGCAGGGGGTACCAAGACCCAGTACTTC; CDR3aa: CASSEAGGTKTQYF
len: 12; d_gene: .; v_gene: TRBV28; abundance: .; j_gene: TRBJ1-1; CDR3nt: TGTGCCAGTATCAGCCAGGGAACTGAAGCTTTCTTT; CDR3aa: CASISQGTEAFF
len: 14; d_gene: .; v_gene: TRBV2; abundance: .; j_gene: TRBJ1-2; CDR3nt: TGTGCCAGCAGTGATTGGCAGGGCTGGTTTGGCTACACCTTC; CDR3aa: CASSDWQGWFGYTF
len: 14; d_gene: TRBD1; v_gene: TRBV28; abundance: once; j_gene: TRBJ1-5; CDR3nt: TGTGCCAGCAGCCCAGGGGGCCTCAATCAGCCCCAGCATTTT; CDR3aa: CASSPGGLNQPQHF
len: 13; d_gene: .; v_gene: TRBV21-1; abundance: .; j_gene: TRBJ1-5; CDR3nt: TGTGCCAGCCCTCATCCCCCGGATCAGCCCCAGCATTTT; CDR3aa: CASPHPPDQPQHF
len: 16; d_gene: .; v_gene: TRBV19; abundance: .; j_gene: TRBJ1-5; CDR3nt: TGTGCCAGTAGTGAGGGCTTAAGATCGCAATATCAGCCCCAGCATTTT; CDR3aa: CASSEGLRSQYQPQHF
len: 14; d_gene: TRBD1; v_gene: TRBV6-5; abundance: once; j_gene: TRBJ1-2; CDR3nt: TGTGCCAGCAGACAACCGGGACAGGGATATGGCTACACCTTC; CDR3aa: CASRQPGQGYGYTF
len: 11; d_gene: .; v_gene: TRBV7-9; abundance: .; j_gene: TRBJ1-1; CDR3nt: TGTGCCAGCAGCTTAGACAGTGAAGCTTTCTTT; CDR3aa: CASSLDSEAFF
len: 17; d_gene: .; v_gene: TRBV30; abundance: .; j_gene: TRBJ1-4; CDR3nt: TGTGCCTGGAGTCGTTTCCGAGGTTGGGGCTCTAATGAAAAACTGTTTTTT; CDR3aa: CAWSRFRGWGSNEKLFF
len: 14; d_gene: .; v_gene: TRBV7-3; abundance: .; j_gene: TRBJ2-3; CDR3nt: TGTGCCAGCAGCTCCCGAGGAACCACAGATACGCAGTATTTT; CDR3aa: CASSSRGTTDTQYF
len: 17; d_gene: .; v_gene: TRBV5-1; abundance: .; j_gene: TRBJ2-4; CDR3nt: TGCGCCAGCAGCTTGGGCGAGGGGGTTTCGGCCAAAAACATTCAGTACTTC; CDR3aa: CASSLGEGVSAKNIQYF
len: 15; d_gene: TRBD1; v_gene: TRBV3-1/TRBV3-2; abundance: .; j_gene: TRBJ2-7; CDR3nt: TGTGCCAGCAGCCTACCGGGACAGGGGACCTACGAGCAGTACTTC; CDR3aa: CASSLPGQGTYEQYF
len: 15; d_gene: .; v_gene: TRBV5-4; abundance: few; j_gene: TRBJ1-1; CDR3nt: TGTGCCAGCAGCTTGGCCCGGGGGGTCGGCACTGAAGCTTTCTTT; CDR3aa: CASSLARGVGTEAFF
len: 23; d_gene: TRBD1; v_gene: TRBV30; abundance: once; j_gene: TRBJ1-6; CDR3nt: TGTGCCTGGAGTGTACGTGGCCTCCAACGACAGGGGAGTCAAGTTGCCTATAATTCACCCCTCCACTTT; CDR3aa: CAWSVRGLQRQGSQVAYNSPLHF
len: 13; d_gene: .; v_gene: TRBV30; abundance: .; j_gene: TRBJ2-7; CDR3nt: TGTGCCTGGAGTGTAGGAGTTTTAGACGAGCAGTACTTC; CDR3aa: CAWSVGVLDEQYF
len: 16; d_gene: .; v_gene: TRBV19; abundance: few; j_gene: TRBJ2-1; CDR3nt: TGTGCCAGTAGTGACTTCGGGCGGGGCGGCCTTAATGAGCAGTTCTTC; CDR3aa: CASSDFGRGGLNEQFF
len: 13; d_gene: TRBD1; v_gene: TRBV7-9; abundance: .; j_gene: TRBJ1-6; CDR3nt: TGTGCCAGCACGGACAGGGCTAATTCACCCCTCCACTTT; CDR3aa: CASTDRANSPLHF
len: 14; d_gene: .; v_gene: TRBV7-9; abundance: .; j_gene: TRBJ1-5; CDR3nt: TGTGCCAGCAGCTTAATCTATAGCAATCAGCCCCAGCATTTT; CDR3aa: CASSLIYSNQPQHF
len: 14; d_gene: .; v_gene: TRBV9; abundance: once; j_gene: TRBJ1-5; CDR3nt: TGTGCCAGCAGCGGAGGGCATAGCAATCAGCCCCAGCATTTT; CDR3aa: CASSGGHSNQPQHF
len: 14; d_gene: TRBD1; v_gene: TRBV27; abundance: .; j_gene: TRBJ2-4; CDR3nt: TGTGCCAGCAGTTTAAGGGGGCGGGAAAACATTCAGTACTTC; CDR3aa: CASSLRGRENIQYF
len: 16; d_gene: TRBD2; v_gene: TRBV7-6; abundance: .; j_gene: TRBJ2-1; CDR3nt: TGTGCCAGCAGCTTAGTCGCAGCGGGGGGCCAAAATGAGCAGTTCTTC; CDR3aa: CASSLVAAGGQNEQFF
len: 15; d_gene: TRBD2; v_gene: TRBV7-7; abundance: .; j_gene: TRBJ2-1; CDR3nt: TGTGCCAGCAGCCCGATAGGGACTAACTACAATGAGCAGTTCTTC; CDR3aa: CASSPIGTNYNEQFF
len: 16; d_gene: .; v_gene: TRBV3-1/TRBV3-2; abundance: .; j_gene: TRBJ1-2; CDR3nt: TGTGCCAGCAGCCAACCGACACGATCAGGGTACTATGGCTACACCTTC; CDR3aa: CASSQPTRSGYYGYTF
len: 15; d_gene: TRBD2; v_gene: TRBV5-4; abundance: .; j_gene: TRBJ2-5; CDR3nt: TGTGCCAGCAGCCCTCGGACTAGCGGGGGAGAGACCCAGTACTTC; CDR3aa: CASSPRTSGGETQYF
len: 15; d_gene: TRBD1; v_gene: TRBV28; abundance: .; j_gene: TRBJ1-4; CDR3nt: TGTGCCAGCAGGCCGGCGGACAGGAACCTCGAAAAACTGTTTTTT; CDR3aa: CASRPADRNLEKLFF
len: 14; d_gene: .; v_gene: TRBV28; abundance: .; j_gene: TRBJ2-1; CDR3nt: TGTGCCAGCACGGGACACTCCAAAACGGGCGAGCAGTTCTTC; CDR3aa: CASTGHSKTGEQFF
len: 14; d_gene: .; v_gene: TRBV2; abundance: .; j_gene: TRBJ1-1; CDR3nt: TGTGCCAGCAGTATGAGGGAGGGGGGCACTGAAGCTTTCTTT; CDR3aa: CASSMREGGTEAFF
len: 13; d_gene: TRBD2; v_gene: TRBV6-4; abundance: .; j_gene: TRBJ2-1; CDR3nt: TGTGCCAGCAGTGTTCGGGAGGGTACTGAGCAGTTCTTC; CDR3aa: CASSVREGTEQFF
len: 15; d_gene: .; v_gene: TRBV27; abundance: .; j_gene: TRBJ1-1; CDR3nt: TGTGCCAGCAGCTTACTGGACAGTCGGGGTGGGGGAGCTTTCTTT; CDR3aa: CASSLLDSRGGGAFF
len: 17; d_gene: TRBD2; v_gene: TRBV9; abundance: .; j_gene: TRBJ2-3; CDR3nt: TGTGCCAGCAGCGCCCGTAGAGCGGGGGGGAGCACAGATACGCAGTATTTT; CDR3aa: CASSARRAGGSTDTQYF
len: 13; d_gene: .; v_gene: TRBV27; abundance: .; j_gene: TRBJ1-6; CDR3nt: TGTGCCAGCCGTTCCGGGTGGAATTCACCCCTCCACTTT; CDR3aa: CASRSGWNSPLHF
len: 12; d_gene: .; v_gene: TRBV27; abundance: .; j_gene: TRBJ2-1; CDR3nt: TGTGCCAGCGGGCTTTCGGTAGGTGAGCAGTTCTTC; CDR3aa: CASGLSVGEQFF
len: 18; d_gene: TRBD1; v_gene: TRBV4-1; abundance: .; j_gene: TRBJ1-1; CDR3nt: TGCGCCAGCAGCCAAGATCTCCCTGTCCAGGGGGCCGACACTGAAGCTTTCTTT; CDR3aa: CASSQDLPVQGADTEAFF
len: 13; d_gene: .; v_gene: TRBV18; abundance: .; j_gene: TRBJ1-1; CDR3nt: TGTGCCAGCTCACCACCGGGAGGGCGGGTGGCTTTCTTT; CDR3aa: CASSPPGGRVAFF
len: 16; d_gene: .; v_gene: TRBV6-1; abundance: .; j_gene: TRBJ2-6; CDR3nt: TGTGCCAGCAGTGACTTGATAGTCCCTGGGGCCAACGTCCTGACTTTC; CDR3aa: CASSDLIVPGANVLTF
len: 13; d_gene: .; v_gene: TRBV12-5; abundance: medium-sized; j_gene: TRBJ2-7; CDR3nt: TGTGCTAGTGGTTTGGACCAGACAGGCAAGCAGTACTTC; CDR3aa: CASGLDQTGKQYF
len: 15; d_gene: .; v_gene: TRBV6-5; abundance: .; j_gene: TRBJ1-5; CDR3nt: TGTGCCAGCACCCGTCCTGAGAATAGCAATCAGCCCCAGCATTTT; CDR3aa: CASTRPENSNQPQHF
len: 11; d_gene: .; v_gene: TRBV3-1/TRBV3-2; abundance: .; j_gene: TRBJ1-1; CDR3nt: TGTGCCAGCAGCCAAGCCGGTGAAGCTTTCTTT; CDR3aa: CASSQAGEAFF
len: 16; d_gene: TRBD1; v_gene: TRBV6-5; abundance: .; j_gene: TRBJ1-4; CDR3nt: TGTGCCAGCAGTTACTCGATAGGGACAGGGGATGAAAAACTGTTTTTT; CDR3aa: CASSYSIGTGDEKLFF
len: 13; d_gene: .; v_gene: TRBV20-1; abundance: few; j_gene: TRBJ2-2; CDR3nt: TGCAGTGCTAGTATTGCCGGCACCGGGGAGCTGTTTTTT; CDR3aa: CSASIAGTGELFF
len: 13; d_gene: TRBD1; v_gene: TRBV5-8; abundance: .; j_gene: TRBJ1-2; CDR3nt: TGTGCCAGCAGCCTGGGACAGCCCTATGGCTACACCTTC; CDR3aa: CASSLGQPYGYTF
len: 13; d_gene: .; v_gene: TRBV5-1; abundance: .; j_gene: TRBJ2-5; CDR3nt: TGCGCCAGCACCCGACAGTACCAAGAGACCCAGTACTTC; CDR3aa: CASTRQYQETQYF
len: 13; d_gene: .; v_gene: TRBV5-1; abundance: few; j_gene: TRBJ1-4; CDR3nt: TGCGCCAGCAGCATCGGGTCTCTTGAAAAACTGTTTTTT; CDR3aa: CASSIGSLEKLFF
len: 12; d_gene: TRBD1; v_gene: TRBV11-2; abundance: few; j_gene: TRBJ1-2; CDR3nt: TGTGCCAGCAGTTTGACAGGGGACGGCTACACCTTC; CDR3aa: CASSLTGDGYTF
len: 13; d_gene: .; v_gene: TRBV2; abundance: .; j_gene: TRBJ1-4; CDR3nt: TGTGCCAGCAGTGAAGCATTGACTGGGTTTCTGTTTTTT; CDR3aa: CASSEALTGFLFF
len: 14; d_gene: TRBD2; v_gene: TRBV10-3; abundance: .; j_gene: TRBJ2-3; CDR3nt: TGTGCCACTAGCGGGGGGGCTAGCACAGATACGCAGTATTTT; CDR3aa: CATSGGASTDTQYF
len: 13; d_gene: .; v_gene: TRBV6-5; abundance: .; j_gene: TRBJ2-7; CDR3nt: TGTGCCAGCACCAATCCCCGACTGGGCGAGCAGTACTTC; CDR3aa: CASTNPRLGEQYF
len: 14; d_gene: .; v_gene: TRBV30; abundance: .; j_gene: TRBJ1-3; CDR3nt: TGTGCCTGGAGTGGGCAGGGAACTGGAAACACCATATATTTT; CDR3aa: CAWSGQGTGNTIYF
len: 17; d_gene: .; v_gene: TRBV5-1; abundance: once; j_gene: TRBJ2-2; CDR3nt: TGCGCCAGCAGCCATGGTGGGGCAGCCGCGAACACCGGGGAGCTGTTTTTT; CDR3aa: CASSHGGAAANTGELFF
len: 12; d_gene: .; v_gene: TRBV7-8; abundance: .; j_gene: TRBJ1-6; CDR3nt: TGTGCCAGCAGTCTCGTGGAGTCACCCCTCCACTTT; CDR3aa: CASSLVESPLHF